This TCR beta chain stems from a study of cytomegalovirus exposure and HLA in healthy donors. Both 60 Vbeta primers and 13 Jbeta primers went into the PCR. Sequencing was performed with immunoSEQ multiplex PCR; in TCRdb, only in-frame clones are kept and a portion is missing. The sample has about 72,000 clones, 78% seen once; the top ten hold around 3%. Whole-study results and caveats: Across all donors, roughly uniform sequencing depth was an assumption of the presence/absence analyses.

Comments on this clone: Its antigen is undetermined.

Trimming left V 3 bases short and J 1 base short, with 9 bases between. The CDR3 totals 14 residues. Germline V gene data show CDR1 as SEHNR and CDR2 as FQNEAQ (reference sequence). This receptor was obtained from a man aged 35 to 55 in good health and CMV-seronegative. The chain employs TRBV7-9 and TRBJ1-2; D is ambiguous. The specimen sequenced was PBMCs. CDR3 coding DNA: TGTGCCAGCAGCTTGGACTTCGGTAACTATGGCTACACCTTC. Encoded protein: CASSLDFGNYGYTF.